Below are 12 T cell receptor beta chains sequenced from a single sample in a study of T cell changes during pregnancy in multiple sclerosis. Profiled with immunoSEQ multiplex PCR; TCRdb holds only in-frame clones, not every one. The data contain tens of thousands of clones, 91% of them singletons. The sequencing used peripheral blood, collected after pregnancy. The source is a female donor in good health, enrolled as a control in a pregnancy study.

The J gene is TRBJ2-5, the V gene TRBV5-4, with 16 bases matching TRBD2. This CDR3 has 18 residues. V was pared by 4 bases and J by 2 bases, with 8 bases of the junction left unmatched. Germline CDR1 and CDR2: SGHNT and YYREEE (reference sequence). The CDR3 bases are TGTGCCAGCAGCCCGGGACTAGCGGGGGGGGCTCGGCAAGAGACCCAGTACTTC. Translation: CASSPGLAGGARQETQYF.

CDR3 amino acids: CASSEGRGGHSNQPQHF. DNA of the CDR3: TGTGCCAGCAGTGAGGGCAGGGGCGGTCATAGCAATCAGCCCCAGCATTTT. The rearrangement uses TRBV2 and TRBJ1-5; tentative D call: TRBD1 (6 bases). Trimming took 3 bases from V and 0 from J, leaving 15 bases between them. The germline V gene has CDR1 SNHLY and CDR2 FYNNEI. This CDR3 region has 17 residues.

The rearrangement joins TRBV7-6 to TRBJ2-2, with 10 bases fitting TRBD2. The junction had 3 bases not matched to a gene; V was cut back by 2 bases and J by 3 bases. Germline V lookup: CDR1 SGHVS, CDR2 FNYEAQ. CDR3 length: 16 residues. The chain's CDR3 is CASSLTLAGDTGELFF. The CDR3 DNA follows: TGTGCCAGCAGCTTAACCCTAGCGGGGGACACCGGGGAGCTGTTTTTT.

This rearrangement joins TRBV20-1 to TRBJ1-1; D call uncertain. Per the germline V gene, CDR1 is DFQATT and CDR2 is SNEGSKA (reference sequence). This CDR3 comprises 11 residues. V lost 7 bases to trimming and J lost 8 bases, with 14 bases between them. CDR3 protein: CSGKRAAEAFF. The CDR3 DNA is TGCAGTGGAAAGAGGGCAGCAGAAGCTTTCTTT.

The gene calls are TRBV7-8 and TRBJ1-5; D might be TRBD1 (6 bases). Trimming cost V 7 bases and J 9 bases, with 13 bases left between them. This CDR3 region has 12 residues. Looked up from germline, CDR1 is SGHVS and CDR2 is FQNEAQ. CDR3: CASTRLGGPQHF. CDR3 in DNA: TGTGCCAGCACCCGGTTAGGGGGGCCCCAGCATTTT. Based on the CDR3 plus reference TRBV7-8 and TRBJ1-5, the full variable domain is GAGVSQSPRYKVAKRGQDVALRCDPISGHVSLFWYQQALGQGPEFLTYFQNEAQLDKSGLPSDRFFAERPEGSVSTLKIQRTQQEDSAVYLCASTRLGGPQHFGDGTRLSIL.

This clone has a single count. This chain connects TRBV4-3 to TRBJ1-1; TRBD1 is a possible D gene (6 bases). Trimming pared 1 base from V and 13 bases from J, leaving 22 bases between. The CDR3 length is 15 residues. CDR1 LGHNA and CDR2 YSLEER come from the germline V gene. The CDR3 here is CASSQGLTGLAKFFF. The DNA for the CDR3 is TGCGCCAGCAGCCAAGGACTAACAGGGCTGGCAAAGTTTTTCTTT.

The chain is built from TRBV7-3 and TRBJ2-3; 7 bases fit TRBD1. Germline CDR1 SGHTA, CDR2 FQGTGA. There are 15 residues in the CDR3. Trimming took 2 bases from V and 5 from J; bases not matched to a gene: 7. The CDR3 coding sequence is TGTGCCAGCAGCTTAGATCAACAGGGGAGAGATACGCAGTATTTT. It translates to CASSLDQQGRDTQYF.

This chain joins TRBV5-4 and TRBJ1-1; 7 positions agree with TRBD1. V was pared by 5 bases and J by 1 base, with 5 bases of the junction left unmatched. The CDR3 sequence is 14 residues long. Germline V gives CDR1 SGHNT, CDR2 YYREEE (reference sequence). CDR3 bases: TGTGCCAGCAGTTCCGGACAGGCGAACACTGAAGCTTTCTTT. Translation: CASSSGQANTEAFF.

The rearrangement uses TRBV19 and TRBJ2-3; perhaps TRBD2 as D (6 bases). The germline V gene has CDR1 LNHDA and CDR2 SQIVND (reference sequence). CDR3 size: 15 residues. The ends were cut back, 8 bases at V and 2 bases at J, with 17 bases in the middle. CDR3 in amino acids: CASRPVGGVTDTQYF. The CDR3 region has the DNA TGTGCCAGTCGCCCAGTGGGGGGAGTCACAGATACGCAGTATTTT. The complete variable domain, with remaining parts taken from reference TRBV19 and TRBJ2-3, reads DGGITQSPKYLFRKEGQNVTLSCEQNLNHDAMYWYRQDPGQGLRLIYYSQIVNDFQKGDIAEGYSVSREKKESFPLTVTSAQKNPTAFYLCASRPVGGVTDTQYFGPGTRLTVL.

The rearrangement joins TRBV28 to TRBJ1-2; 9 nucleotides line up with TRBD1. The CDR3 is 13 amino acids. Per germline, CDR1 MDHEN and CDR2 SYDVKM. V gave up 6 bases and J gave up 8 bases; unmatched junction bases: 7. CDR3 region: CASSPTDRGGYTF. The CDR3, as DNA: TGTGCCAGCAGCCCCACGGACAGGGGAGGCTACACCTTC.

The gene calls are TRBV6-5 and TRBJ1-2; 7 bases fit TRBD1. With V trimmed by 6 bases and J by 8 bases, 9 bases remained unmatched. This CDR3 is 13 amino acids long. CDR1 and CDR2 (germline): MNHEY, SVGAGI. The CDR3 region is CASRNTGVGGYTF. For the CDR3, the DNA is TGTGCCAGCAGGAACACAGGGGTCGGAGGCTACACCTTC.

The rearrangement joins TRBV7-8 to TRBJ2-1; D not resolved. The CDR3 loop spans 16 amino acids. Trimming cost V 5 bases and J 7 bases, with 21 bases left between them. Per the germline V gene, CDR1 is SGHVS and CDR2 is FQNEAQ. The DNA of the CDR3 is TGTGCCAGCAGCCCCACAGTGGAACTGGAACTGAATGAGCAGTTCTTC. Protein: CASSPTVELELNEQFF.